This TCR beta chain emerged from a study of blood T cell repertoires in COVID-19. Study summary: Specimens from acute and convalescent COVID-19 originated in the United States, Italy and Spain. The analysed material was cDNA or gDNA that came from T cells, B-cell-depleted T cells, or PBMCs.

As handled by the study authors: Estimation of nucleated cell counts was performed using reference gene primer amplification. Clones were sequenced by immunoSEQ multiplex PCR, and TCRdb holds only the in-frame ones, with some missing. V and J calls and clone size come straight from that table; D and trimming were deduced from the DNA. The profile covers 120,000 or so clones, with around 81% appearing a single time and about 2% taken by the ten largest. Per germline, CDR1 SGDLS and CDR2 YYNGEE. Trimming left V 0 bases short and J 9 bases short, with 19 bases between. The CDR3 consists of 16 residues. V and J are TRBV9 and TRBJ2-1, with D possibly TRBD2 on 6 matching bases. Sequenced material: peripheral blood. The sequence derives from a man between 65 and 79 years old with acute or convalescent COVID-19. The CDR3 protein is CASSVASTFLGGEQFF. CDR3 nucleotides: TGTGCCAGCAGCGTAGCTAGTACCTTTCTGGGAGGTGAGCAGTTCTTC.